This T cell receptor beta chain was retrieved from a study of shared T cell receptors in the human thymus. Sequencing was performed with immunoSEQ multiplex PCR; in TCRdb, only in-frame clones are kept and a portion is missing. The sample holds more than 550,000 clones, more than 70% seen once. Germline V gives CDR1 KGHSH, CDR2 LQKENI. V was shortened by 2 bases and J by 5 bases, with 9 bases between the two germline ends. This CDR3 is built from 13 residues. These records were also assigned to another study, of human thymus T cells. That source adds: Donors consisted of healthy Finnish infants (having corrective surgery for congenital heart defects). Resections from corrective heart surgery supplied the thymus tissue. There appeared to be biased usage of V and J genes in thymic and blood repertoires. Thymic repertoires of unrelated individuals were reported in related research to overlap highly.

Material for sequencing was thymocytes. This TCR was recovered from a boy in the first two years of life with a congenital heart defect. V usage is TRBV18 and J usage is TRBJ2-5; D uncertain. CDR3 nucleotide sequence: TGTGCCAGCTCACCAGACTGGCGGGAGACCCAGTACTTC. Its translation is CASSPDWRETQYF.